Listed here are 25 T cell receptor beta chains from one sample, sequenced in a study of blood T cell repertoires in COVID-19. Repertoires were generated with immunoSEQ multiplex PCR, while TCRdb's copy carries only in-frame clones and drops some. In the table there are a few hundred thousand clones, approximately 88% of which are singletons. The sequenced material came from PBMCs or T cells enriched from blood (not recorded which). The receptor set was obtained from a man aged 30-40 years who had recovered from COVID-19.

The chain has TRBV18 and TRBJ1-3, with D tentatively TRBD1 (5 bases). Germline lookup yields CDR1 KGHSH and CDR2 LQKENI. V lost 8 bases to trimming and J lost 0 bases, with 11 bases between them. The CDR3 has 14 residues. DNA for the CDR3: TGTGCCAGCGCTGGGGGGGACTCTGGAAACACCATATATTTT. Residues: CASAGGDSGNTIYF.

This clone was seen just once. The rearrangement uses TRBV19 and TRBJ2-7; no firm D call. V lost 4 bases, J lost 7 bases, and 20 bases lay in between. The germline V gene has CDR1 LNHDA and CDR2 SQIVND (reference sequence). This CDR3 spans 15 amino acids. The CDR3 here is CASSTRLSSYGEQYF. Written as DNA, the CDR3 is TGTGCCAGTAGTACCAGACTCTCTTCTTACGGAGAGCAGTACTTC.

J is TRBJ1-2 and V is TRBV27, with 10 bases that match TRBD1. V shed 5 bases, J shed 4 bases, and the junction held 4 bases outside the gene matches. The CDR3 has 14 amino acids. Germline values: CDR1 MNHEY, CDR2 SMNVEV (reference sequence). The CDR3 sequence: CASSRDRGTYGYTF. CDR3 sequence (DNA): TGTGCCAGCAGTAGGGACAGGGGTACCTATGGCTACACCTTC.

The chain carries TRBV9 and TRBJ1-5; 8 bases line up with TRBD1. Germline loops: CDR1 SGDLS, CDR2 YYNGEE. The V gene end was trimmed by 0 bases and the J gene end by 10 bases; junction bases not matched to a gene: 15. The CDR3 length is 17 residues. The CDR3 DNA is TGTGCCAGCAGCGTAGGAGGGGGGGGACAGGACCGAGAACCCCAGCATTTT. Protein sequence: CASSVGGGGQDREPQHF.

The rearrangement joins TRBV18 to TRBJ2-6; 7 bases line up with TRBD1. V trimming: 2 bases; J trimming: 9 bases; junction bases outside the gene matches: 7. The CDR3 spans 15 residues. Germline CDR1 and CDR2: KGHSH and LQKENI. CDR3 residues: CASSPTPGTVNVLTF. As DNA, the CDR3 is TGTGCCAGCTCACCAACTCCCGGGACAGTCAACGTCCTGACTTTC.

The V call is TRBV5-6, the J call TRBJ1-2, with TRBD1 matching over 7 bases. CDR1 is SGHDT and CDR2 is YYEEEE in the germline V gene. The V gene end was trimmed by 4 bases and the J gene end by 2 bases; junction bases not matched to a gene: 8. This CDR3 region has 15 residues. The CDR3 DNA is TGTGCCAGCAGCCGGGGGACAGTCCTGAACTATGGCTACACCTTC. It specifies CASSRGTVLNYGYTF.

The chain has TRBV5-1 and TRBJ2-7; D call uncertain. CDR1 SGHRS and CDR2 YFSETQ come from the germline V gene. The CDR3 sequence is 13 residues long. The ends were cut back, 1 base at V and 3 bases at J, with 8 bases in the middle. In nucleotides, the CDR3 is TGCGCCAGCAGCTTGAGTCAGTACTACGAGCAGTACTTC. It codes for CASSLSQYYEQYF. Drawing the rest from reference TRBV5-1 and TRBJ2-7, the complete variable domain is KAGVTQTPRYLIKTRGQQVTLSCSPISGHRSVSWYQQTPGQGLQFLFEYFSETQRNKGNFPGRFSGRQFSNSRSEMNVSTLELGDSALYLCASSLSQYYEQYFGPGTRLTVT.

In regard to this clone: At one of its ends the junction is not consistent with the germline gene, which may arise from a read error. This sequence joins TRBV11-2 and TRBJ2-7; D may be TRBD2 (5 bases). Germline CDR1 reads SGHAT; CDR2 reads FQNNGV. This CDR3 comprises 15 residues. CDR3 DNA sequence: TGTGCCAGCAGCCTAGAGACTACTGCCAACTACGAGCAGTACTTC. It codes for CASSLETTANYEQYF.

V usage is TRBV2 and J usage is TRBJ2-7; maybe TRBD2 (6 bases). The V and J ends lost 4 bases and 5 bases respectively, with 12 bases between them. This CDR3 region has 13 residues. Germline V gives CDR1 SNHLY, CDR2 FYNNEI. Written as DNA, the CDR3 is TGTGCCAGCAGTGGCGGGACGCCCCACGAGCAGTACTTC. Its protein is CASSGGTPHEQYF.

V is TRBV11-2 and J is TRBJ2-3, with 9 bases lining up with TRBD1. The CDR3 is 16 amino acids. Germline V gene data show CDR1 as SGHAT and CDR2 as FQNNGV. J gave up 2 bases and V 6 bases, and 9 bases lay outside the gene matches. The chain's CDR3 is CASRSPGQGLTDTQYF. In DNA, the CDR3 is TGTGCCAGCAGATCCCCGGGACAGGGCCTCACAGATACGCAGTATTTT.

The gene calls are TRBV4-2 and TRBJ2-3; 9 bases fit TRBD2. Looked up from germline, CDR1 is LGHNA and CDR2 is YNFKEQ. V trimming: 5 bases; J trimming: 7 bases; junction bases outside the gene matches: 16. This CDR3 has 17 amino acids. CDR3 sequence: CASSSKEKAGGSNTQYF. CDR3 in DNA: TGTGCCAGCAGCTCCAAGGAAAAGGCGGGGGGGTCGAATACGCAGTATTTT.

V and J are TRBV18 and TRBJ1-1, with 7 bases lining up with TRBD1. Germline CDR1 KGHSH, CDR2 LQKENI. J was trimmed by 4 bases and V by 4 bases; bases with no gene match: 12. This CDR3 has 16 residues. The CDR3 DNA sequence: TGTGCCAGCTCACTTCATCCCATCCCAGGGGGCACTGAAGCTTTCTTT. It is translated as CASSLHPIPGGTEAFF.

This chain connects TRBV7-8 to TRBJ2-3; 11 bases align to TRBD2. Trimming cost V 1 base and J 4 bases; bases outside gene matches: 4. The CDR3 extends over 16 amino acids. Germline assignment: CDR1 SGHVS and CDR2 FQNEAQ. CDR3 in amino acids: CASSLVAGGPADTQYF. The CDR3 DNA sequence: TGTGCCAGCAGCTTAGTAGCGGGGGGGCCAGCAGATACGCAGTATTTT.

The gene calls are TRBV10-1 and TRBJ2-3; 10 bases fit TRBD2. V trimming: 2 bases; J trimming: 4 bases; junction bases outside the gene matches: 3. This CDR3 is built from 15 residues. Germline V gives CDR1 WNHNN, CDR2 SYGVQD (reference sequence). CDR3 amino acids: CASSEKRGGADTQYF. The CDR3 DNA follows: TGCGCCAGCAGTGAGAAGCGGGGGGGCGCAGATACGCAGTATTTT.

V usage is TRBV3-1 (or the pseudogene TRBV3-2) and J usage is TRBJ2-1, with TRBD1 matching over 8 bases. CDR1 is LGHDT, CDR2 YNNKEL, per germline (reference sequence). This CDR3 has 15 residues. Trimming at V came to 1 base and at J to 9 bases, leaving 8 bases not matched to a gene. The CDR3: CASSQGGQGAGEQFF. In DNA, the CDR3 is TGTGCCAGCAGCCAAGGTGGACAGGGTGCGGGTGAGCAGTTCTTC.

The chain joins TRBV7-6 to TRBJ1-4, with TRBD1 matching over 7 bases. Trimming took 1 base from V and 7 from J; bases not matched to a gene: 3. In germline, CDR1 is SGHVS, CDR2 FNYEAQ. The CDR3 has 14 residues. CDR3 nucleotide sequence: TGTGCCAGCAGCTTAGGACAGGGCAGTGAAAAACTGTTTTTT. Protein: CASSLGQGSEKLFF.

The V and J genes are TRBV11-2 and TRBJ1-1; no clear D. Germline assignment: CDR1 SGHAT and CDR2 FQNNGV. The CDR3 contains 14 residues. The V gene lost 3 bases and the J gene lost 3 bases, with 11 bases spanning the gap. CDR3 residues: CASSFRGRYTEAFF. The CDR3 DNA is TGTGCCAGCAGCTTTCGAGGGCGATACACTGAAGCTTTCTTT.

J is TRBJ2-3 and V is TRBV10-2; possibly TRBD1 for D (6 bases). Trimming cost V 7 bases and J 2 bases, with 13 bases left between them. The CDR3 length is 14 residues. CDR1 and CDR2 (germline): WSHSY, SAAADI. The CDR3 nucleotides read TGCGCCAGCACCCAGGGGATCATCACAGATACGCAGTATTTT. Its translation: CASTQGIITDTQYF.

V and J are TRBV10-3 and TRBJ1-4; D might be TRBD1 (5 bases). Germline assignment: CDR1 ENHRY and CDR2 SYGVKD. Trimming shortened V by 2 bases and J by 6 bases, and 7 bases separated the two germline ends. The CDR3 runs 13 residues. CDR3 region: CAISEGGDEKLFF. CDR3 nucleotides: TGTGCCATCAGTGAGGGGGGGGATGAAAAACTGTTTTTT.

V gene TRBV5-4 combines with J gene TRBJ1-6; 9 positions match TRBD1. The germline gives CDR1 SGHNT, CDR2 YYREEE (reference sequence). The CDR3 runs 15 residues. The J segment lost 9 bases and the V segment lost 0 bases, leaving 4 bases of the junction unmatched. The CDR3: CASSLADRGSSPLHF. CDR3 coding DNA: TGTGCCAGCAGCTTGGCGGACAGGGGTAGTTCACCCCTCCACTTT.

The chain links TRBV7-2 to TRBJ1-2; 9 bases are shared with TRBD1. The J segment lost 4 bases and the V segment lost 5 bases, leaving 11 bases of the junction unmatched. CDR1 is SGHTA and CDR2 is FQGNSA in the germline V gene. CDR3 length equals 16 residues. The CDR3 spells CASSLKAGTGIYGYTF. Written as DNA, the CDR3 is TGTGCCAGCAGCCTTAAAGCCGGGACAGGGATCTATGGCTACACCTTC.

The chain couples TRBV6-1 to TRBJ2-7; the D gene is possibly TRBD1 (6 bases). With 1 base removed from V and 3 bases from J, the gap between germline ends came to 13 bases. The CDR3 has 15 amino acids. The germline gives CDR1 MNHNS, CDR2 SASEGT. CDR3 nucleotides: TGTGCCAGCAGTGAAGGGGCAGGGACAAGCTACGAGCAGTACTTC. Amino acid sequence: CASSEGAGTSYEQYF.

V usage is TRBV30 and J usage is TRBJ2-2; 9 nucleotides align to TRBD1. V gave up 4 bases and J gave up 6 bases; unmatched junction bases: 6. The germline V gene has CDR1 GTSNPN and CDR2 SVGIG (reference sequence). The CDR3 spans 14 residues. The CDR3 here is CAWTRGQGAGELFF. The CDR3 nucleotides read TGTGCCTGGACTCGGGGACAGGGTGCCGGGGAGCTGTTTTTT.

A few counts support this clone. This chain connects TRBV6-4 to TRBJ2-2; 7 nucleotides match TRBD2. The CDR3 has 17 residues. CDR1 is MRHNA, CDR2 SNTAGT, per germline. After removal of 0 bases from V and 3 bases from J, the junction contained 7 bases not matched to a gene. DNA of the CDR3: TGTGCCAGCAGTGACTCTGGCGGGGGAGGATACACCGGGGAGCTGTTTTTT. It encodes CASSDSGGGGYTGELFF.

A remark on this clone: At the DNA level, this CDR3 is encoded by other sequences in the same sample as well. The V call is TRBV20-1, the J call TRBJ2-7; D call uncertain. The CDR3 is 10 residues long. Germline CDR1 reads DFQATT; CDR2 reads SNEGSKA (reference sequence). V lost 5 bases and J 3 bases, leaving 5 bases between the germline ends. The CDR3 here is CSAPFYEQYF. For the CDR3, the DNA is TGCAGTGCTCCCTTCTACGAGCAGTACTTC.